This TCR beta chain was observed in a study of identical twins. The sample holds a few counts of this clonotype. One entry per CDR3 protein, called by TCRdb with MiXCR from the 5' RACE reads. Seen here are some 560,000 distinct CDR3 sequences, around 9.6% observed once, and the top ten hold 2.5% to 3.5%. A further study also used this sample, focusing on yellow fever vaccine responses in identical twins.

The TCR originated in a woman aged 18-29 years in good health. The specimen was PBMCs.

The CDR3 region is CASSLSGARFETQYF. CDR3 sequence (DNA): TGCGCCAGCAGCTTATCGGGGGCGCGGTTTGAGACCCAGTACTTC. V and J are TRBV5-1 and TRBJ2-5; D may be TRBD1 or TRBD2 (6 bases each). V was clipped by 2 bases and J by 5 bases, with 16 bases between them. CDR3 size: 15 residues. Germline V lookup: CDR1 SGHRS, CDR2 YFSETQ.